The 7 T cell receptor beta chains presented below share a single source sample, sequenced in a study of Ad26.COV2.S vaccination and SARS-CoV-2 variants (dated by TCRdb to the early 2020s). The library was prepared using the immunoSEQ multiplex PCR assay. The table comes from immuneACCESS by way of TCRdb, which keeps in-frame sequences with V and J called. Part of the clones is missing from these tables; in studies checked, under half for an unresolved V gene and the rest for unknown reasons. The table for this sample lists approximately 480,000 clones; approximately 88% of them were counted only once. The biggest ten clones account for more than 10% of the sample. Explained via the paper, the treatment or condition label denotes: roughly 19 received Ad26.COV2.S at low or high dose, single or two shots; roughly 5 received placebo; per-sample allocation not given. Repertoires of vaccine and placebo recipients were sequenced from samples collected on day 63 after the first injection.

The sequencing used peripheral blood, collected in a trial of Ad26.COV2.S vaccine versus placebo. The receptors here all came from a person between 18 and 59 years old who received the Ad26.COV2.S COVID-19 vaccine or a placebo.

This chain uses TRBV7-3 with TRBJ1-2; D call uncertain. The CDR3 sequence is 13 residues long. V shed 4 bases and J shed 8 bases, with 14 bases lying between them. Germline CDR1 and CDR2: SGHTA and FQGTGA. The CDR3 DNA is TGTGCCAGCAGCTCGTGGGGTTGGGAGGGCTACACCTTC. It yields the protein CASSSWGWEGYTF.

V gene TRBV13 combines with J gene TRBJ2-7, with TRBD1 matching 7 bases. The CDR3 is 14 residues long. CDR1 and CDR2 (germline): PRHDT, FYEKMQ (reference sequence). Unmatched junction bases numbered 10, after V lost 5 bases and J lost 6 bases. The CDR3 region is CASSPPGQFGEQYF. The CDR3 DNA sequence: TGTGCCAGCAGCCCCCCGGGACAGTTCGGCGAGCAGTACTTC.

J is TRBJ2-7 and V is TRBV7-8; D is tentatively TRBD1 or TRBD2 (5 bases each). The CDR3 runs 12 residues. The germline V gene has CDR1 SGHVS and CDR2 FQNEAQ. V was pared by 7 bases and J by 4 bases, with 11 bases between. The CDR3 DNA follows: TGTGCCAGCAACCGGGACGGATACGAGCAGTACTTC. Translated, it gives CASNRDGYEQYF.

The chain carries TRBV18 and TRBJ2-7; D ambiguous. V lost 3 bases, J lost 3 bases, and 6 bases lay in between. This CDR3 is 12 amino acids long. Germline CDR1 KGHSH, CDR2 LQKENI. The CDR3 spells CASSPTDYEQYF. In nucleotides, the CDR3 is TGTGCCAGCTCACCGACGGACTACGAGCAGTACTTC.

This clone was recorded only once. The chain joins TRBV28 to TRBJ1-2; D possibly corresponds to TRBD1 (5 bases). Germline values: CDR1 MDHEN, CDR2 SYDVKM. V was pared by 3 bases and J by 4 bases, with 9 bases between. The CDR3 spans 13 residues. CDR3 DNA sequence: TGTGCCAGCAGTTTTTCAGGGATCTATGGCTACACCTTC. Its protein is CASSFSGIYGYTF.

The chain couples TRBV30 to TRBJ2-1; D not certain. V was trimmed by 3 bases and J by 10 bases, leaving 22 bases between them. The CDR3 covers 15 residues. Germline lookup yields CDR1 GTSNPN and CDR2 SVGIG (reference sequence). The CDR3 DNA sequence: TGTGCCTGGAGCCCCATCGGACGGGCCGGCGGCGAGCAGTTCTTC. Encoded protein: CAWSPIGRAGGEQFF.

The chain is built from TRBV9 and TRBJ2-1, with D perhaps given as TRBD1 or TRBD2 (5 bases each). Germline loops: CDR1 SGDLS, CDR2 YYNGEE. CDR3 size: 15 residues. Trimming shortened V by 0 bases and J by 7 bases, and 14 bases separated the two germline ends. CDR3 sequence: CASSVAGASRNEQFF. In nucleotides, the CDR3 is TGTGCCAGCAGCGTAGCTGGGGCTAGCAGGAATGAGCAGTTCTTC.